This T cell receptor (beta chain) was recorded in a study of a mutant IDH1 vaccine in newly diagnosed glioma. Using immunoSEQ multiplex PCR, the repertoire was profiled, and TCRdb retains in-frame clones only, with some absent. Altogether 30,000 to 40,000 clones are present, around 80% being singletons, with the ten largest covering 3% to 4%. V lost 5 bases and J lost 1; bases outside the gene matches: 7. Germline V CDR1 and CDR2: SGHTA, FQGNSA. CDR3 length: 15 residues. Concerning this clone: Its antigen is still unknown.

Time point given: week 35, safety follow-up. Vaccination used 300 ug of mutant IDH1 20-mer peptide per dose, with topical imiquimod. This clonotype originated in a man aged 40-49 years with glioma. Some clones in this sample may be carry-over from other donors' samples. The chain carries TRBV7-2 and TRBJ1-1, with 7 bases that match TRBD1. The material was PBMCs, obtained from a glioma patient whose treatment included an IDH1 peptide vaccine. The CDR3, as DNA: TGTGCCAGCAGCAACCCCGGGACAGCGAACACTGAAGCTTTCTTT. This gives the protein CASSNPGTANTEAFF.